This T cell receptor beta chain comes out of a study of cytomegalovirus exposure and HLA in healthy donors (dated by TCRdb to between 2016 and 2019). In the study overall: According to an earlier analysis of 587 of the donors, some 170 million T cells yielded over 100 million unique TCR beta sequences and about 280 Gb of sequence data. An early release that covered about 600 HLA-typed donors contained approximately 320 gigabases of sequencing data and tens of millions of unique TCR sequences. The genetic ancestry cluster associated with self-reported Caucasian donors included 81% of the 398 genotyped donors. The study was designed to test whether signatures of past pathogen exposure could be identified by cataloging public T cell receptors. The T cell repertoires of several hundred subjects were profiled by immunosequencing and related to cytomegalovirus serostatus. Besides the first cohort of under 700 subjects, a separate validation cohort made up of roughly 120 different subjects was used. To predict cytomegalovirus infection status, the study combined high-throughput TCR immunosequencing, statistical association of individual TCRs with disease status, and machine learning. In a later analysis, previously published TCR beta repertoires from about 670 donors were re-analyzed and high-resolution HLA genotyping was added so that TCR occurrence patterns could be studied. Rather than using new phenotypic data, the later analysis identified candidate immune exposures from TCR beta sequences and from how often those sequences occurred across donors. In an earlier analysis of 550 to 700 of the donors, high-throughput TCR beta sequencing was used to judge whether each TCR beta V gene segment behaved as functional or pseudogenic. Alongside the repertoire data, information on donor age, sex, ethnicity and CMV serostatus was compiled. Genome-wide SNP genotypes for about 65% of the roughly 670 donors were used in a later genetic analysis, which treated that subset as a discovery cohort. Every discovery cohort repertoire had been produced on one sequencing platform. Class I and class II HLA loci were covered by the typing at four-digit resolution. Typing coverage varied by locus: roughly 629-630 donors for A, B, C, DRB1 and DQB1; more than 500 for DQA1; some 610 for DPA1; about 450 for DPB1. Four to six DR-DQ haplotypes were handled as single units for association and clustering, since linkage in the cohort was strong. Among roughly 400 genotyped donors of the cohort, an average of around 250,000 unique TCR beta nucleotide sequences was sequenced per donor, of which roughly 18% were non-productive.

V sheds 0 bases and J sheds 7 bases, leaving 13 bases between their ends. CDR1 is given as SGHAT and CDR2 as FQNNGV, both from the germline V gene. Reading from cysteine to phenylalanine, the CDR3 counts 16 amino acids. Just CDR3 DNA is preserved here, 48 bases in frame from base 1. Remarks on this clone: The specificity of this receptor is unknown. Per-nucleotide qualities are absent, and no much larger clonotype sits a single base away.

In total, 600 or so healthy bone marrow donors made up the cohort. At the time of sampling, every cohort member was nominally healthy, though immune exposures that went unrecorded were likely present. The donor tested CMV seropositive and was one of the 289 seropositive cohort members. Every donor gave a peripheral blood sample, and the peripheral blood mononuclear cells from that sample were used for TCR beta sequencing. Genomic DNA extraction from the blood cell samples was performed with the Qiagen DNeasy Blood Extraction Kit. The library was produced with the immunoSEQ multiplex PCR assay. The multiplex PCR relied on a mix of 60 forward primers for TCR Vbeta segments and 13 reverse primers for TCR Jbeta segments. A multiplex PCR assay on genomic DNA amplified the CDR3 region of rearranged TCR beta genes. Amplified TCR beta libraries were sequenced as 87-base-pair reads on the Illumina HiSeq System. Per the source publication's procedure: Across the 666 repertoires, a later analysis counted some 81 million unique TCR beta chains, approximately 10 million of which were shared by at least two donors. A nearest-neighbor algorithm error-corrected the raw reads and collapsed the reads into unique sequences, merging closely related sequences to remove PCR and sequencing errors. CDR3 sequences were aligned to IMGT reference sequences to assign V, D and J gene segments. For a sequence to be retained, a match of at least six nucleotides to both a V gene segment and a J gene segment was required. A rearrangement was called productive if the CDR3 had no stop codons and remained in frame with V and J, and every other rearrangement was called non-productive. Following IMGT convention, CDR3 was defined as the stretch from the second conserved V-encoded cysteine up to the conserved J-encoded phenylalanine. Sequences without an unambiguous match to a single V gene segment were excluded from the earlier analysis of approximately 560 of the donors. An earlier analysis of some 500 of the donors classified V segments as functional when productive rearrangements were above 56.7% and as segregating when the standard deviation between donors was above 5%. A statistical classification framework was developed to diagnose cytomegalovirus status using the catalog of TCR beta chain sequences. A later analysis assigned V and J genes by comparing TCR nucleotide sequences with IMGT/GENE-DB human TR gene sequences. Using the TCRdist pipeline, a later analysis assigned CDR3 sequences along with most-parsimonious VDJ recombination scenarios. In a later analysis, each TCR beta chain was defined by its CDR3 amino acid sequence together with its V-gene family, and reads without a unique V-gene family were excluded. To address suspected cross-contamination and a sequencing artifact, a later analysis removed over 500 highly shared, low-generation-probability nucleotide sequences. In a later analysis, a clonal expansion index was calculated for each public chain from normalized within-repertoire ranks of inferred template counts. In a later analysis, generation probabilities were computed using a VDJ recombination model fitted to out-of-frame rearrangements, and the results were checked against IGoR. In a later analysis, hypergeometric tests were used to score TCR-TCR, TCR-HLA and TCR-CMV co-occurrence, with a repertoire-size bias correction applied to TCR pairs. To estimate false discovery rates, a later analysis permuted the HLA or CMV assignments 20 times. A later analysis grouped co-occurring TCRs with DBSCAN, adding TCRdist sequence similarity when clustering within HLA-allele-positive subsets. Co-occurrence clustering excluded repertoires with fewer than 30,000 or more than 120,000 public chains, plus five with anomalous nucleotide sharing. Here the immuneACCESS table is served through TCRdb, limited to in-frame sequences with V and J called. Missing clones are a known gap in these copies; in checked studies unresolved V genes cover under half, and the rest lacks a known reason. For V, J and clone size, that table is used; D and trimming come from the DNA. The sample data list 150,000 to 200,000 clones, and roughly 80% of these were observed just once. The biggest ten clones account for roughly 2% of the sample.

The full study reports these points: A further reported finding was that TCR beta sequences accurately predicted the HLA-A and HLA-B alleles for most subjects in the first cohort. Three of the identified cytomegalovirus-associated TCR beta chains were confirmed in vitro to be specific for cytomegalovirus antigens. The study listed over 150 TCR beta chains as associated with cytomegalovirus. An earlier analysis of around 600 of the donors showed that most TCR beta V segments appeared in productive rearrangements either about 90% or about 30% of the time, which broadly matched IMGT annotations. Across donors, most TCR sequences were observed very rarely, whereas some public TCRs were present in many individuals. A cluster of highly shared sequence variants was judged likely to represent a technical artifact of the sequencing pipeline. Some IMGT-functional V segments, including TRBV6-2 and TRBV6-3, could not be distinguished by the 87-base-pair reads and were therefore excluded. In a later genetic analysis, fewer N-insertions in productive TCRs were reported among donors in an Asian-associated ancestry cluster than the approximately 670-donor mean. Assigning TCR associations to individual alleles was difficult when HLA alleles, especially DR and DQ, strongly co-occurred. The classifier was reported to diagnose cytomegalovirus status with high specificity and sensitivity in both the original cohort and the validation cohort. A later analysis reported that several top co-occurrence clusters appeared linked to parvovirus B19, influenza, CMV and Epstein-Barr virus. A later analysis found that HLA-associated TCR beta chains were more clonally expanded and had lower generation probabilities than equally common non-associated chains. Because counts were too low, roughly 18 rarely observed V segments, including chromosome 9 orphons, were left out of the earlier analysis of a few hundred of the donors. According to a later analysis, TCR association rates differed among HLA loci, with DRB1 alleles showing the most associated TCRs and HLA-C alleles showing the fewest. Correlated functional status among segregating V segments might reflect linkage disequilibrium, but an unknown experimental factor could not be ruled out. Roughly uniform sequencing depth across donors was assumed in presence/absence analyses, although this assumption may not hold. The cohort was sequenced for TCR beta chains only, and without alpha or paired-chain data the features that could be detected were limited. Immune exposure information for the cohort was limited to CMV serostatus. The authors suggested that the approach could potentially be extended to other disease states and immunological phenotypes. According to a later analysis, most CMV-associated TCR beta chains appeared to be HLA-restricted, and the HLA associations seemed to be driven largely by CMV exposure. A later genetic analysis associated a missense DCLRE1C variant with V-gene and J-gene trimming of TCR beta chains, and an independent cohort replicated the association. Because some donors lacked HLA typing at each locus, the association tests relied only on the typed subset. In a later analysis, 16,951 TCR beta sequences were associated with specific HLA alleles at a false discovery rate of 0.05.

The sequence links TRBV11-2 to TRBJ1-6; possibly the D gene is TRBD1, per 6 matching bases. The origin of this receptor is a man aged 45-60 years in good health and CMV-seropositive. Sequencing input: PBMCs. The encoded CDR3 is CASSLESRGRNSPLHF. The bases read TGTGCCAGCAGCTTAGAGAGCAGGGGACGGAATTCACCCCTCCACTTT.